Included here is one TCR beta chain sequence, with context. Clones were sequenced by immunoSEQ multiplex PCR, and TCRdb holds only the in-frame ones, with some missing. The sample carries more than 80,000 clones, under 95% recorded once. This record belongs to a study of OX40 agonist ivuxolimab in advanced cancers. Germline V gives CDR1 SEHNR, CDR2 FQNEAQ (reference sequence). V dropped 4 bases and J dropped 2; count of bases not matched to a gene: 10. CDR3 length equals 17 residues. The material was CD4+ or CD8+ T cells sorted from blood, obtained in a trial of the OX40 agonist ivuxolimab. This TCR came from an adult with an advanced solid tumor such as melanoma, head and neck, liver or kidney cancer. The rearrangement links TRBV7-9 to TRBJ2-3; TRBD1 agrees at 9 bases. CDR3 DNA: TGTGCCAGCAGCTACCTAACAGGGGGCGGATTCACAGATACGCAGTATTTT. This translates into CASSYLTGGGFTDTQYF.